The 9 T cell receptor beta chains below were found in one sample sequenced in a study of CD8+ T cells in alopecia areata (dated by TCRdb to the late 2010s). The library was obtained by the immunoSEQ multiplex PCR assay. To provide template for TCR sequencing, every sample had RNA extracted and reverse transcribed into cDNA. TCRdb stores this immuneACCESS table with in-frame sequences only. Part of the clones is absent; in the studies checked, under half of the shortfall reflects unresolved V genes, and no reason is known for the rest. This sample gives about 130,000 clones in total; roughly three fifths of them show up just once. The biggest ten clones account for about 6% of the sample. The time point label here, explained by the study, means: baseline before oral tofacitinib. The sequencing used CD4+ T cells sorted from blood, collected at week 0. Receptor source: a human donor with alopecia areata.

This clone has just a few counts. The rearrangement joins TRBV5-1 to TRBJ2-2; 9 bases agree with TRBD1. Germline V CDR1 and CDR2: SGHRS, YFSETQ. The CDR3 runs to 16 residues. Trimming cost V 8 bases and J 1 base; bases outside gene matches: 9. The CDR3, as DNA: TGCGCCAGTATCCGGGACAGGGTGGAGAACACCGGGGAGCTGTTTTTT. It is translated as CASIRDRVENTGELFF. Based on the CDR3 plus reference TRBV5-1 and TRBJ2-2, the full variable domain is KAGVTQTPRYLIKTRGQQVTLSCSPISGHRSVSWYQQTPGQGLQFLFEYFSETQRNKGNFPGRFSGRQFSNSRSEMNVSTLELGDSALYLCASIRDRVENTGELFFGEGSRLTVL.

This chain joins TRBV5-1 and TRBJ2-7; a weak D match, TRBD1 (6 bases). V lost 2 bases and J 0 bases, leaving 12 bases between the germline ends. In germline, CDR1 is SGHRS, CDR2 YFSETQ. The CDR3 contains 15 residues. CDR3 amino acids: CASSLGTYSSYEQYF. DNA for the CDR3: TGCGCCAGCAGCTTAGGGACATACTCCTCCTACGAGCAGTACTTC.

The chain links TRBV7-2 to TRBJ1-6; D unresolved. This CDR3 region has 15 residues. The V and J ends lost 5 bases and 3 bases respectively, with 11 bases between them. Per germline, CDR1 SGHTA and CDR2 FQGNSA. CDR3 bases: TGTGCCAGCAGCCCTCGACTGAACTATAATTCACCCCTCCACTTT. It codes for CASSPRLNYNSPLHF.

A single count supports this clone. The chain joins TRBV30 to TRBJ1-1; D is unresolved. The germline CDR1 and CDR2 sequences are GTSNPN and SVGIG (reference sequence). With 4 bases removed from V and 4 bases from J, the gap between germline ends came to 16 bases. CDR3 length: 14 residues. The CDR3, as DNA: TGTGCCTGGATGACTACGGATCGTGTCACTGAAGCTTTCTTT. This sequence encodes CAWMTTDRVTEAFF. Drawing the rest from reference TRBV30 and TRBJ1-1, the complete variable domain is SQTIHQWPATLVQPVGSPLSLECTVEGTSNPNLYWYRQAAGRGLQLLFYSVGIGQISSEVPQNLSASRPQDRQFILSSKKLLLSDSGFYLCAWMTTDRVTEAFFGQGTRLTVV.

V is TRBV30 and J is TRBJ1-1; the match to TRBD1 covers 8 bases. V trimming: 2 bases; J trimming: 0 bases; junction bases outside the gene matches: 2. The CDR3 has 14 residues. Germline CDR1 and CDR2: GTSNPN and SVGIG (reference sequence). In DNA, the CDR3 is TGTGCCTGGAGTAGGGGACAGGTGAACACTGAAGCTTTCTTT. This translates into CAWSRGQVNTEAFF.

Only a few counts were recorded for this clone. The chain joins TRBV30 to TRBJ2-1; D gene ambiguous. Germline loops: CDR1 GTSNPN, CDR2 SVGIG (reference sequence). V lost 8 bases and J 9 bases, leaving 17 bases between the germline ends. The CDR3 has 12 amino acids. The CDR3 DNA reads as TGTGCCCGGGCCCCCCTCGGCGGTGAGCAGTTCTTC. This sequence encodes CARAPLGGEQFF.

Notes on this clone: The same CDR3 can be traced to other DNA sequences in this sample. The V and J genes are TRBV30 and TRBJ1-1, with 8 nucleotides matching TRBD1. J was trimmed by 0 bases and V by 3 bases; bases with no gene match: 3. This CDR3 comprises 14 residues. CDR1 and CDR2 from the germline V gene are GTSNPN and SVGIG (reference sequence). Here the CDR3 reads CAWSRQGMNTEAFF. CDR3 DNA sequence: TGTGCCTGGAGCCGACAGGGGATGAACACTGAAGCTTTCTTT.

The CDR3 protein is CATSRENGAGYTF. Here the CDR3 DNA reads TGTGCCACCAGCAGAGAAAATGGAGCCGGCTACACCTTC. The genes are TRBV15 and TRBJ1-2; no firm D call. The CDR3 consists of 13 residues. Trimming removed 0 bases at V and 8 bases at J, with 10 bases between. The germline V gene encodes CDR1 LNHNV and CDR2 YYDKDF (reference sequence).

The rearrangement uses TRBV19 and TRBJ1-1, with a possible D match to TRBD1 (6 bases). The CDR3 is made up of 15 amino acids. Germline lookup yields CDR1 LNHDA and CDR2 SQIVND (reference sequence). Trimming shortened V by 5 bases and J by 1 base, and 14 bases separated the two germline ends. CDR3 nucleotides: TGTGCCAGTAGTTCTTTGGACAGTACGAACACTGAAGCTTTCTTT. Protein sequence: CASSSLDSTNTEAFF.